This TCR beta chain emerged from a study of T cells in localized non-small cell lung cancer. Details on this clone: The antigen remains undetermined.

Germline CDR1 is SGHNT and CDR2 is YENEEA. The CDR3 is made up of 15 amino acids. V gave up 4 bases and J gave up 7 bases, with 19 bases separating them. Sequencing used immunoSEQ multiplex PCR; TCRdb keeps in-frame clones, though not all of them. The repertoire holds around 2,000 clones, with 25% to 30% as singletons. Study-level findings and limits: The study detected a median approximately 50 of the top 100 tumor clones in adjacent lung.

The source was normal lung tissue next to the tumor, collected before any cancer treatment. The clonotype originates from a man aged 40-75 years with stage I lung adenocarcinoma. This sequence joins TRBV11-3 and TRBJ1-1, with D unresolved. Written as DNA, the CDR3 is TGTGCCAGCAGCTCTTTATCCGGTGTAGAGGGTGAAGCTTTCTTT. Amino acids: CASSSLSGVEGEAFF.